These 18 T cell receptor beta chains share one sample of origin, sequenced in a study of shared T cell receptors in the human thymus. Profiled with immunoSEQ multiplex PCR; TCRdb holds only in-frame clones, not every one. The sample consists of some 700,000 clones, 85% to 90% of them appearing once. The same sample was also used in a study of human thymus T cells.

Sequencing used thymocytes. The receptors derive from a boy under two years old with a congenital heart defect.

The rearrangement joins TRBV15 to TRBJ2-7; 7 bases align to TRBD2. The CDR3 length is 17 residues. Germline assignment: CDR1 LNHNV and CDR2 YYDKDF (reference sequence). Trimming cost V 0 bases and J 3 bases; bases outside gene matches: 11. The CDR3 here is CATSREERGRGGYEQYF. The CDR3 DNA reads TGTGCCACCAGCAGAGAAGAGCGGGGTCGTGGGGGCTACGAGCAGTACTTC.

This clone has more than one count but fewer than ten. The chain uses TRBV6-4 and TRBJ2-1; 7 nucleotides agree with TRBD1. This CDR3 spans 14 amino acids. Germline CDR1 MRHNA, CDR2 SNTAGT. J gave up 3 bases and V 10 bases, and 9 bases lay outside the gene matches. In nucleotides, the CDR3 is TGTGCCACCCTCCGAGGGGGCGACTACAATGAGCAGTTCTTC. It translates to CATLRGGDYNEQFF.

CDR3 loop: CASSPRGSSGNTIYF. The CDR3 DNA sequence: TGTGCCAGTAGTCCCAGGGGGAGCTCTGGAAACACCATATATTTT. This chain uses TRBV19 with TRBJ1-3; 7 nucleotides agree with TRBD1. Per the germline V gene, CDR1 is LNHDA and CDR2 is SQIVND (reference sequence). V lost 5 bases, J lost 0 bases, and 4 bases stayed unmatched. The CDR3 loop spans 15 amino acids.

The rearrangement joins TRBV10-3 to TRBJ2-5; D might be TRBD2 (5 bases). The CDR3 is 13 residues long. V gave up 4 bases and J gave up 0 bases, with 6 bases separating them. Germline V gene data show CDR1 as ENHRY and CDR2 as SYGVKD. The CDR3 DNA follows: TGTGCCATCAGTGGGACTTACCAAGAGACCCAGTACTTC. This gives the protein CAISGTYQETQYF.

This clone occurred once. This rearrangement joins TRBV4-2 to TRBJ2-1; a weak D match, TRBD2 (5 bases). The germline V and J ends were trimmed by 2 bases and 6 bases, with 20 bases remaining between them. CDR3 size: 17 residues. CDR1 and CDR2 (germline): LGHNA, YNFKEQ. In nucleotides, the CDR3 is TGTGCCAGCAGCCAAATCCTGGGGAGTCGTCGAAGCAATGAGCAGTTCTTC. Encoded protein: CASSQILGSRRSNEQFF.

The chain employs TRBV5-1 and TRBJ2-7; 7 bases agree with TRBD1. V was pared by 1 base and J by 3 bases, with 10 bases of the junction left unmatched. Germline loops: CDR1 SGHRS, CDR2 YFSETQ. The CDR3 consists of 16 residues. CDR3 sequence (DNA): TGCGCCAGCAGCTTGCGAGGGCAGGGGGTAAGCTACGAGCAGTACTTC. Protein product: CASSLRGQGVSYEQYF.

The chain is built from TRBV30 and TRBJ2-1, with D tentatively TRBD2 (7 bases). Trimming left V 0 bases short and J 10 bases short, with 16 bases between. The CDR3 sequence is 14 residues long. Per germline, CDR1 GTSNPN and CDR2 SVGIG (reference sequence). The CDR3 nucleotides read TGTGCCTGGAGTGTACCCTGGGGGGGCTGGGAGCAGTTCTTC. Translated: CAWSVPWGGWEQFF.

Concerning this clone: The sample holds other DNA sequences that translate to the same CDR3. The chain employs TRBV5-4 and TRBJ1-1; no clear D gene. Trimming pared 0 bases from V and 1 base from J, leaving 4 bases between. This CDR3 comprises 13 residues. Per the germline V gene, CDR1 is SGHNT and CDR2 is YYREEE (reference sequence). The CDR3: CASSLGANTEAFF. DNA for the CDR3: TGTGCCAGCAGCTTGGGGGCGAACACTGAAGCTTTCTTT.

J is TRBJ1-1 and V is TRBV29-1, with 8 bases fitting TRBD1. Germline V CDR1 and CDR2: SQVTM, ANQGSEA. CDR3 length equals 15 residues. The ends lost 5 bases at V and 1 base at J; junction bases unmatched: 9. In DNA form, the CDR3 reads TGCAGCGTTTTTGGGGGTGACAGGGGGAACACTGAAGCTTTCTTT. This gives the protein CSVFGGDRGNTEAFF.

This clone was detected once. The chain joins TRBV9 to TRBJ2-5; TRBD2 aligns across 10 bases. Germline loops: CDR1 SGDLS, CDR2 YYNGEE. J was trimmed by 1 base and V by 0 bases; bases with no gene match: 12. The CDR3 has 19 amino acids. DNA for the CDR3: TGTGCCAGCAGCGTAGAGGCTGGGGTCAGCGGGAGGGCCCAAGAGACCCAGTACTTC. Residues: CASSVEAGVSGRAQETQYF.

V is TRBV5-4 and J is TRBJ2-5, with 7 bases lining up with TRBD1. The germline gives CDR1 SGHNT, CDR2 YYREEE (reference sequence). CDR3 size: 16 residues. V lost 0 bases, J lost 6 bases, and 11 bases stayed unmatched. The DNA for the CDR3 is TGTGCCAGCAGCTTGGGTTCAGGGGGTCAGGGGAAGACCCAGTACTTC. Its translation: CASSLGSGGQGKTQYF.

The CDR3 bases are TGTGCCAGCAGCCAAGATTGGGCAGGGATGCATGAGACCCAGTACTTC. Translation: CASSQDWAGMHETQYF. The chain combines TRBV4-2 with TRBJ2-5, with D tentatively TRBD1 (5 bases). From germline, CDR1 is LGHNA and CDR2 YNFKEQ. The V gene lost 0 bases and the J gene lost 5 bases, with 16 bases spanning the gap. CDR3 length: 16 residues.

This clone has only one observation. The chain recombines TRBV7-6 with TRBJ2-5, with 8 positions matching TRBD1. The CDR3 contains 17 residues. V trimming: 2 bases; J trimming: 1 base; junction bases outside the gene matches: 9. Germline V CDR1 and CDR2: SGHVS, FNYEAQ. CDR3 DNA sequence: TGTGCCAGCAGCTTACCTCCTGACAGGGGACCCCAAGAGACCCAGTACTTC. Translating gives CASSLPPDRGPQETQYF.

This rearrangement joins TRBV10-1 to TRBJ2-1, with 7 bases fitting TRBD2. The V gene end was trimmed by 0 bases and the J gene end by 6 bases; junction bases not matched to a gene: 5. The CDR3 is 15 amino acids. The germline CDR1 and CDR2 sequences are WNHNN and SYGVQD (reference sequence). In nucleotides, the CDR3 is TGCGCCAGCAGTGAGTCTGGGACGGGAGGCAATGAGCAGTTCTTC. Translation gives CASSESGTGGNEQFF.

CDR3 sequence reads: CATSRDQAGGIENEQFF. CDR3 sequence (DNA): TGTGCCACCAGCAGAGATCAGGCAGGGGGCATAGAAAATGAGCAGTTCTTC. The gene calls are TRBV15 and TRBJ2-1; 8 nucleotides agree with TRBD1. Trimming cost V 0 bases and J 7 bases; bases outside gene matches: 11. CDR3 length equals 17 residues. In germline, CDR1 is LNHNV, CDR2 YYDKDF (reference sequence).

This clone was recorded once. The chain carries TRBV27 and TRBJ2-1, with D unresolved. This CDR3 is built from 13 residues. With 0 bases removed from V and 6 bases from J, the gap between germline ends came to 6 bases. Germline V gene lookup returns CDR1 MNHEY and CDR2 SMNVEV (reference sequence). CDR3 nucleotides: TGTGCCAGCAGTTTATCCCCCATCAATGAGCAGTTCTTC. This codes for CASSLSPINEQFF.

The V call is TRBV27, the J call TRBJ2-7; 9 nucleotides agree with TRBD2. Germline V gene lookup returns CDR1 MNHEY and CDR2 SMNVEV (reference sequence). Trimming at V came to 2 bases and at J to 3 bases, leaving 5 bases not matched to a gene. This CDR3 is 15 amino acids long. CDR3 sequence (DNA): TGTGCCAGCAGTTTAGCGGGAGGGCCCCACTACGAGCAGTACTTC. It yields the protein CASSLAGGPHYEQYF.

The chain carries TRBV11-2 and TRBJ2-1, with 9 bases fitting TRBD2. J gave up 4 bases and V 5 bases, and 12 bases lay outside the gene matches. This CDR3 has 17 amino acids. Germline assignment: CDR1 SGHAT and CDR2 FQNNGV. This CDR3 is CASSRLLAGELYNEQFF. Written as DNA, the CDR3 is TGTGCCAGCAGCCGCCTACTAGCGGGTGAGTTATACAATGAGCAGTTCTTC.